This T cell receptor (beta chain) came from a study of T cell repertoires in cytomegalovirus infection. Overall study context: In the study, CMV epitopes included recently identified HLA-C-restricted and well-studied HLA-B-restricted ones. Public TCR beta signatures were indicative of both CMV infection and a matching HLA type. Study findings and constraints: CMV carriers having the relevant HLA were flagged by cumulative public TCR beta family frequency. HLA-C-restricted CMV-specific TCR beta clonotypes were dominant in the ex vivo response.

Germline V gene lookup returns CDR1 MNHEY and CDR2 SVGEGT. The CDR3 sequence is 18 residues long. J was trimmed by 8 bases and V by 7 bases; bases with no gene match: 25. A remark on this clonotype: Its target is not known.

Each CDR3 protein is one row after TCRdb ran MiXCR on the reads. The table lists fewer than 900,000 distinct CDR3 sequences, about 27% of them singletons. The specimen comprised cultured CD8+ T cells from PBMCs, sampled from culture after CMV antigen stimulation. This clonotype was sampled from a human donor in good health (CMV status not recorded). Some clones in this sample may be carry-over from other donors' samples. V is TRBV6-2 or TRBV6-3 and J is TRBJ1-2; 7 nucleotides align to TRBD1. The CDR3 reads CASNRFIHDRDSSKGYTF. In DNA form, the CDR3 reads TGTGCCAGCAACCGATTTATACACGACCGGGACAGTTCTAAAGGCTACACCTTC.